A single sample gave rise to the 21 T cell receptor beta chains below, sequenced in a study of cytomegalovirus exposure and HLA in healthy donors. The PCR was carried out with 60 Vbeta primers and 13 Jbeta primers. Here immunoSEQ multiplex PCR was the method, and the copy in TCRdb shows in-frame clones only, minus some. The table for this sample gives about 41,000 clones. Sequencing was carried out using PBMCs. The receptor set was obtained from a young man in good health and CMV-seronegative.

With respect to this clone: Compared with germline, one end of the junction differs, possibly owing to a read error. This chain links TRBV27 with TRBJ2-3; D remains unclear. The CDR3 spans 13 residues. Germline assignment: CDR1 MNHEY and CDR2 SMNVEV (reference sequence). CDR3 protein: CASKSRDTDKQYF. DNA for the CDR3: TGTGCCAGCAAGAGTAGAGACACAGATAAGCAGTATTTT.

The CDR3 loop reads CASSPTDRVITEAFF. The CDR3, as DNA: TGTGCCAGCTCACCGACGGACAGGGTCATCACTGAAGCTTTCTTT. The chain recombines TRBV18 with TRBJ1-1; 8 nucleotides match TRBD1. Trimming removed 3 bases from V and 4 bases from J; junction bases left unmatched: 7. Looked up from germline, CDR1 is KGHSH and CDR2 is LQKENI. The CDR3 is 15 amino acids.

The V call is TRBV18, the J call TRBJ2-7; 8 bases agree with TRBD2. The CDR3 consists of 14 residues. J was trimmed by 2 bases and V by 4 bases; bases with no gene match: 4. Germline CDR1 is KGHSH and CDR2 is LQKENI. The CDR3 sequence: CASSLPGLAYEQYF. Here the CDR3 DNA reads TGTGCCAGCTCACTACCGGGACTAGCCTACGAGCAGTACTTC.

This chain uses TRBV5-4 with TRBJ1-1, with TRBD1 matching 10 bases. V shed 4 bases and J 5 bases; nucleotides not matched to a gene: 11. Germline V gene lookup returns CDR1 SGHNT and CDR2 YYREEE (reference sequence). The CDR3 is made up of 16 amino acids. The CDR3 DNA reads TGTGCCAGCAGCGCCGGGACAGGGGCCGGGAAAACTGAAGCTTTCTTT. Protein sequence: CASSAGTGAGKTEAFF.

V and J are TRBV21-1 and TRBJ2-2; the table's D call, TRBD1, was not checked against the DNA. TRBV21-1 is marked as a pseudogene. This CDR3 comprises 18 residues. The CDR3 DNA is TGTGCCAGCAGCAAACTGATACCGGGACAGGATACAACCGGGGAGCTGTTTTTT. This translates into CASSKLIPGQDTTGELFF.

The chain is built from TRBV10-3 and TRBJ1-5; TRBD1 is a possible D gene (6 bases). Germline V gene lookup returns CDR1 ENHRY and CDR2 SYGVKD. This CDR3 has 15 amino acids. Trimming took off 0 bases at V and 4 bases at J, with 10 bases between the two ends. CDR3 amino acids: CAISESGDKNQPQHF. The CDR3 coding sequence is TGTGCCATCAGTGAGTCGGGGGACAAAAATCAGCCCCAGCATTTT.

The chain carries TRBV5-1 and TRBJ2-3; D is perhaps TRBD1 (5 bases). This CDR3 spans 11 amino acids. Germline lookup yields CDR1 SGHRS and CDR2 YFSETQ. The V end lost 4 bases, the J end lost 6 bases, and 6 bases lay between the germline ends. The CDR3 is CASSPGDTQYF. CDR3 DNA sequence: TGCGCCAGCAGCCCAGGGGATACGCAGTATTTT.

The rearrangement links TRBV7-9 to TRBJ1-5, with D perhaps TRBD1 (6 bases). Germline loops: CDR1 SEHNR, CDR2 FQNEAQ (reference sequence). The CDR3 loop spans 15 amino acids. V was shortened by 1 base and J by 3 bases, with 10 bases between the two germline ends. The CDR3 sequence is CASSLGTGNNQPQHF. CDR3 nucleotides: TGTGCCAGCAGCTTAGGCACAGGGAACAATCAGCCCCAGCATTTT.

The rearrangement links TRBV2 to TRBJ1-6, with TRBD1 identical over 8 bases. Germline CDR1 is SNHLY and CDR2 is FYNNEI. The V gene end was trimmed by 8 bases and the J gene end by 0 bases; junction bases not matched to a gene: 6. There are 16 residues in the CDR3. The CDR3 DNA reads TGTGCCAGCGCGCGACAGGGGAACTCCTATAATTCACCCCTCCACTTT. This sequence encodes CASARQGNSYNSPLHF.

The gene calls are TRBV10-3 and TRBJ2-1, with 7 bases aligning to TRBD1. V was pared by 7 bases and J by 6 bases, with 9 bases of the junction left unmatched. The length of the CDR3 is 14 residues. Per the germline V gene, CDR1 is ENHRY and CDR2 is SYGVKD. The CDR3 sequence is CAIKPRGLSNEQFF. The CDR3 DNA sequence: TGTGCCATCAAACCAAGGGGGCTGTCCAATGAGCAGTTCTTC.

Here the CDR3 DNA reads TGTGCCAGCAGCGAACGACAGGTGAACACTGAAGCTTTCTTT. Translation: CASSERQVNTEAFF. This chain uses TRBV6-5 with TRBJ1-1; D perhaps matches TRBD1 (6 bases). Germline CDR1 reads MNHEY; CDR2 reads SVGAGI. Trimming left V 6 bases short and J 0 bases short, with 11 bases between. This CDR3 is built from 14 residues.

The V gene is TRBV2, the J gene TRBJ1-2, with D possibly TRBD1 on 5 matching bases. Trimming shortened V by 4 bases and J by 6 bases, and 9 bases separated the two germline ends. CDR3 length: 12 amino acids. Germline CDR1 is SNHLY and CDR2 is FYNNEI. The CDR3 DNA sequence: TGTGCCAGCAGTGTGCGGGGGGATGGCTACACCTTC. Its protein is CASSVRGDGYTF.

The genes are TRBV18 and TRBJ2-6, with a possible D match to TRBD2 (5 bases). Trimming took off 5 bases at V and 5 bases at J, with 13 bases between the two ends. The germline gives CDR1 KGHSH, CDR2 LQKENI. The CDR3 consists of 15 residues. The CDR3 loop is CASSSTSIRANVLTF. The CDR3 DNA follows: TGTGCCAGCTCATCAACTAGTATAAGGGCCAACGTCCTGACTTTC.

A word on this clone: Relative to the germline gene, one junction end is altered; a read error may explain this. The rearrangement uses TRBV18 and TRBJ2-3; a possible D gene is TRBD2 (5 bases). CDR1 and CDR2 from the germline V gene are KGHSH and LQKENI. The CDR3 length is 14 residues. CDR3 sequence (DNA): TGTGCCAGTTTTTCGGAGGTCCGCACAGATAAGCAGTATTTT. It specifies CASFSEVRTDKQYF.

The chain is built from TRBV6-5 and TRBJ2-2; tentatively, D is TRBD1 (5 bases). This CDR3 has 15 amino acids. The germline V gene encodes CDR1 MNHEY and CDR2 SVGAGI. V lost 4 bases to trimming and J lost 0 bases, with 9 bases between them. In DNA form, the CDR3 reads TGTGCCAGCAGTTCTCAGGGCCCGAACACCGGGGAGCTGTTTTTT. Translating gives CASSSQGPNTGELFF.

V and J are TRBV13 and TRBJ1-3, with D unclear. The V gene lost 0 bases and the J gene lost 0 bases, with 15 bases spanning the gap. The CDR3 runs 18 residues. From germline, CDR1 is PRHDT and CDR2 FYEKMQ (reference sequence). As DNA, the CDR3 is TGTGCCAGCAGCTTAGGGATCAACAGACGGAACTCTGGAAACACCATATATTTT. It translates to CASSLGINRRNSGNTIYF.

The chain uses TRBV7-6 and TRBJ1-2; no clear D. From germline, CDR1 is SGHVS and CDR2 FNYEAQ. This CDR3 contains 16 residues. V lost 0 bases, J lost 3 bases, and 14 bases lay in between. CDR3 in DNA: TGTGCCAGCAGCTTAGCAGAACACGGAGATGACTATGGCTACACCTTC. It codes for CASSLAEHGDDYGYTF.

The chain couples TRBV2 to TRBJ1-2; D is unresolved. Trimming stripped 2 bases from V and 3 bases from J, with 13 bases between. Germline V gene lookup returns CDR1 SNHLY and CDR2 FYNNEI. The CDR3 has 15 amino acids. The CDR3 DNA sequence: TGTGCCAGCAGTGAAAGCGAAGGTGGTGACTATGGCTACACCTTC. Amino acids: CASSESEGGDYGYTF.

The CDR3 region has the DNA TGTGCCAGCGGGCCGGGGGGCTCTCTTGACTACGAGCAGTACTTC. This gives the protein CASGPGGSLDYEQYF. The chain links TRBV6-1 to TRBJ2-7; perhaps TRBD2 as D (7 bases). The CDR3 is 15 residues long. Trimming took 8 bases from V and 3 from J, leaving 20 bases between them. CDR1 and CDR2 from the germline V gene are MNHNS and SASEGT.

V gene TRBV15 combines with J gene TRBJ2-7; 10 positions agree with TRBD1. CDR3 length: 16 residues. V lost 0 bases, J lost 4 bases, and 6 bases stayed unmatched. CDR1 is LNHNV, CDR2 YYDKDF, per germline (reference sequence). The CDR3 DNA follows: TGTGCCACCAGCAGAGATCTTCCGGGACAGGGGTACGAGCAGTACTTC. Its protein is CATSRDLPGQGYEQYF.

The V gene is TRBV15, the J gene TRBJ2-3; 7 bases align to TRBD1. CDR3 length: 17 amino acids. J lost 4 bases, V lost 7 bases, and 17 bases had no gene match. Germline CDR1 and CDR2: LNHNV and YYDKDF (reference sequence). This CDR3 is CATTPRDRTGGADTQYF. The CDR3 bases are TGTGCCACCACACCCCGGGACAGAACAGGAGGAGCAGATACGCAGTATTTT.